This record looks at one T cell receptor beta chain sequence and its context. This record belongs to a study of blood T cell repertoires in COVID-19. About the study: Acute and convalescent COVID-19 specimens originated in the United States, Italy and Spain. PBMCs, B-cell-depleted T cells, or T cells were the source of the cDNA or gDNA that made up the material.

Measured with immunoSEQ multiplex PCR; TCRdb has only the in-frame clones, and not every one. The data hold about 150,000 clones, with approximately 91% observed a single time. CDR1 and CDR2 (germline): MGHDK, SYGVNS. The V gene end was trimmed by 3 bases and the J gene end by 11 bases; junction bases not matched to a gene: 14. This CDR3 has 15 residues. The TCR comes from a man in his fifties with acute or convalescent COVID-19. Sequences were obtained from peripheral blood. This chain uses TRBV25-1 with TRBJ1-2, with 8 bases aligning to TRBD1. Here the CDR3 DNA reads TGTGCCAGCAGTGATACAGGGGGTCTTGGCTATCGGTACACCTTC. Its translation is CASSDTGGLGYRYTF.